Presented here are 28 T cell receptor beta chains from one specimen sequenced in a study of T cell responses to AZD1222 COVID-19 vaccine. Data came from immunoSEQ multiplex PCR; TCRdb stores just in-frame clones and leaves some out. Of about 120,000 clones in the sample, 93% were seen once. The input for sequencing was peripheral blood, taken on day 0 of AZD1222 vaccination. Receptor source: an adult in good health.

The chain links TRBV2 to TRBJ2-3, with 10 bases that match TRBD2. The junction had 5 bases not matched to a gene; V was cut back by 7 bases and J by 13 bases. Germline CDR1 and CDR2: SNHLY and FYNNEI. The CDR3 covers 11 residues. The CDR3 bases are TGTGCCAGCAAGCCCGGGACTAGCGAGTATTTT. Translating it yields CASKPGTSEYF.

This clone was detected only once. The chain has TRBV5-1 and TRBJ2-6; no reliable D call. The CDR3 extends over 15 amino acids. Trimming cost V 7 bases and J 3 bases, with 14 bases left between them. Germline CDR1 is SGHRS and CDR2 is YFSETQ. The CDR3 DNA follows: TGCGCCAGCGAGGCGGCCCCAGGTGGGGCCAACGTCCTGACTTTC. Amino acid sequence: CASEAAPGGANVLTF. The full variable domain, with the rest looked up from reference TRBV5-1 and TRBJ2-6, is KAGVTQTPRYLIKTRGQQVTLSCSPISGHRSVSWYQQTPGQGLQFLFEYFSETQRNKGNFPGRFSGRQFSNSRSEMNVSTLELGDSALYLCASEAAPGGANVLTFGAGSRLTVL.

The rearrangement joins TRBV6-5 to TRBJ1-1; 7 bases agree with TRBD1. Germline-derived CDR1 and CDR2 are MNHEY and SVGAGI. Unmatched junction bases numbered 9, after V lost 8 bases and J lost 3 bases. This CDR3 has 14 amino acids. CDR3 residues: CASSRQGRDTEAFF. CDR3 DNA: TGTGCCAGCTCAAGACAGGGAAGGGACACTGAAGCTTTCTTT.

The chain is built from TRBV9 and TRBJ1-1; no definite D call. CDR1 SGDLS and CDR2 YYNGEE come from the germline V gene. V was cut by 0 bases and J by 1 base, with 13 bases left in between. There are 16 residues in the CDR3. CDR3 loop: CASSVAGTVRNTEAFF. DNA of the CDR3: TGTGCCAGCAGCGTAGCTGGTACAGTTAGGAACACTGAAGCTTTCTTT.

This clone has just one count. The chain recombines TRBV5-5 with TRBJ2-1; unclear D gene. This CDR3 spans 15 amino acids. Germline lookup yields CDR1 SGHKS and CDR2 YYEKEE (reference sequence). With 2 bases removed from V and 0 bases from J, the gap between germline ends came to 9 bases. The CDR3 DNA reads TGTGCCAGCAGCTTAACTACAGACTCCTACAATGAGCAGTTCTTC. It encodes CASSLTTDSYNEQFF.

The chain combines TRBV27 with TRBJ2-7; D gene unclear. Per germline, CDR1 MNHEY and CDR2 SMNVEV (reference sequence). V was pared by 4 bases and J by 2 bases, with 15 bases between. The CDR3 loop spans 15 amino acids. The CDR3 spells CASSSLDARPYEQYF. Here the CDR3 DNA reads TGTGCCAGCAGTTCTCTGGACGCACGTCCCTACGAGCAGTACTTC.

This rearrangement joins TRBV5-8 to TRBJ2-3; TRBD1 might be the D (6 bases). Deletions cut 4 bases from V and 4 bases from J, with 13 bases between. This CDR3 region has 14 residues. Germline values: CDR1 SGHTS, CDR2 YDEGEE. For the CDR3, the DNA is TGTGCCAGCAGCCGCAGACAGGACCCAGATACGCAGTATTTT. It encodes CASSRRQDPDTQYF.

This clone showed up just once. The chain links TRBV19 to TRBJ2-2; D call uncertain. Germline assignment: CDR1 LNHDA and CDR2 SQIVND (reference sequence). With 6 bases removed from V and 7 bases from J, the gap between germline ends came to 18 bases. The CDR3 totals 15 residues. The DNA for the CDR3 is TGTGCCAGTAGGTCGCGGAATTTAGGTAACGGGGAGCTGTTTTTT. It specifies CASRSRNLGNGELFF.

This chain uses TRBV7-8 with TRBJ2-1; 10 nucleotides line up with TRBD2. The CDR3 is 16 amino acids. Germline V gene data show CDR1 as SGHVS and CDR2 as FQNEAQ. V was pared by 0 bases and J by 9 bases, with 8 bases of the junction left unmatched. This CDR3 reads CASSLAASGSWGEQFF. The CDR3 DNA is TGTGCCAGCAGCTTAGCTGCTAGCGGGAGTTGGGGTGAGCAGTTCTTC.

V usage is TRBV6-6 and J usage is TRBJ2-5, with a tentative D call TRBD1 (6 bases). Germline V gene lookup returns CDR1 MNHNY and CDR2 SVGAGI (reference sequence). The V end lost 6 bases, the J end lost 2 bases, and 19 bases lay between the germline ends. The CDR3 extends over 16 amino acids. CDR3 protein: CASRVTSRGRQETQYF. Here the CDR3 DNA reads TGTGCCAGCAGGGTGACGTCCAGGGGTCGGCAAGAGACCCAGTACTTC.

The chain carries TRBV5-1 and TRBJ2-1; a possible D gene is TRBD2 (7 bases). The V gene lost 3 bases and the J gene lost 0 bases, with 16 bases spanning the gap. The CDR3 is made up of 17 amino acids. Germline V lookup: CDR1 SGHRS, CDR2 YFSETQ. The CDR3 DNA reads TGCGCCAGCAGCTCCCTAAGGGGGGGGAGCTCCTACAATGAGCAGTTCTTC. Translating gives CASSSLRGGSSYNEQFF.

J is TRBJ2-2 and V is TRBV27; D is ambiguous. CDR3 size: 16 residues. Germline values: CDR1 MNHEY, CDR2 SMNVEV (reference sequence). V was clipped by 6 bases and J by 0 bases, with 14 bases between them. The CDR3 region is CASRPVMRPNTGELFF. CDR3 coding DNA: TGTGCCAGCAGACCTGTTATGCGCCCGAACACCGGGGAGCTGTTTTTT.

The V call is TRBV5-1, the J call TRBJ2-3, with D possibly being TRBD2 (6 bases). This CDR3 is built from 15 residues. V was shortened by 3 bases and J by 4 bases, with 15 bases between the two germline ends. Germline CDR1 is SGHRS and CDR2 is YFSETQ. In DNA, the CDR3 is TGCGCCAGCAGCTCTTCGGGAGCGGTGGCAGATACGCAGTATTTT. Protein product: CASSSSGAVADTQYF.

As concerns this clone: One junction end disagrees with the germline gene, perhaps due to a read error. Other DNA sequences from this sample encode an identical CDR3 as well. This chain joins TRBV5-1 and TRBJ1-5; unclear D gene. This CDR3 contains 14 residues. The germline V gene has CDR1 SGHRS and CDR2 YFSETQ. Here the CDR3 reads CASSLDGSDQPQHF. The CDR3 coding sequence is TGCGCCAGCAGCTTGGATGGTAGCGATCAGCCCCAGCATTTT.

J is TRBJ1-2 and V is TRBV28; D ambiguous. Per the germline V gene, CDR1 is MDHEN and CDR2 is SYDVKM. V gave up 2 bases and J gave up 8 bases, with 15 bases separating them. The CDR3 consists of 14 residues. The CDR3 DNA is TGTGCCAGCAGTTTAATCCCCTCGGGTGACGGCTACACCTTC. Translating it yields CASSLIPSGDGYTF.

The V gene is TRBV5-1, the J gene TRBJ1-1, with TRBD1 matching 7 bases. Germline V gene data show CDR1 as SGHRS and CDR2 as YFSETQ. The CDR3 is 14 amino acids. Trimming took 4 bases from V and 1 from J; bases not matched to a gene: 4. CDR3 nucleotide sequence: TGCGCCAGCAGCGTTACAGGGGCGAACACTGAAGCTTTCTTT. Its translation is CASSVTGANTEAFF. The variable domain in full, completed from reference TRBV5-1 and TRBJ1-1, reads KAGVTQTPRYLIKTRGQQVTLSCSPISGHRSVSWYQQTPGQGLQFLFEYFSETQRNKGNFPGRFSGRQFSNSRSEMNVSTLELGDSALYLCASSVTGANTEAFFGQGTRLTVV.

The chain employs TRBV19 and TRBJ2-7; a weak D match, TRBD2 (5 bases). Trimming stripped 3 bases from V and 2 bases from J, with 11 bases between. CDR1 is LNHDA and CDR2 is SQIVND in the germline V gene (reference sequence). This CDR3 contains 14 residues. The CDR3 DNA is TGTGCCAGTAGTATTATAAGAGGGCCCTACGAGCAGTACTTC. Protein product: CASSIIRGPYEQYF. Using reference TRBV19 and TRBJ2-7 for the parts outside the CDR3, the full variable domain is DGGITQSPKYLFRKEGQNVTLSCEQNLNHDAMYWYRQDPGQGLRLIYYSQIVNDFQKGDIAEGYSVSREKKESFPLTVTSAQKNPTAFYLCASSIIRGPYEQYFGPGTRLTVT.

The V and J genes are TRBV11-3 and TRBJ2-2; either TRBD1 or TRBD2 may supply D (5 bases each). CDR1 and CDR2 (germline): SGHNT, YENEEA. The CDR3 totals 12 residues. V lost 5 bases and J 9 bases, leaving 10 bases between the germline ends. The CDR3 DNA reads TGTGCCAGCAGCCCAACGGGACGGGAGCTGTTTTTT. Protein sequence: CASSPTGRELFF. The full variable domain, completed using reference TRBV11-3 and TRBJ2-2, is EAGVVQSPRYKIIEKKQPVAFWCNPISGHNTLYWYLQNLGQGPELLIRYENEEAVDDSQLPKDRFSAERLKGVDSTLKIQPAELGDSAVYLCASSPTGRELFFGEGSRLTVL.

In nucleotides, the CDR3 is TGTGCCAGCAGTCCGGGACTTAGCACAGATACGCAGTATTTT. This gives the protein CASSPGLSTDTQYF. The chain carries TRBV7-9 and TRBJ2-3, with D possibly being TRBD2 (6 bases). Germline CDR1 reads SEHNR; CDR2 reads FQNEAQ (reference sequence). This CDR3 comprises 14 residues. Trimming left V 6 bases short and J 0 bases short, with 10 bases between. The whole variable domain, filled in from reference TRBV7-9 and TRBJ2-3, reads DTGVSQNPRHKITKRGQNVTFRCDPISEHNRLYWYRQTLGQGPEFLTYFQNEAQLEKSRLLSDRFSAERPKGSFSTLEIQRTEQGDSAMYLCASSPGLSTDTQYFGPGTRLTVL.

The chain links TRBV12-3 or TRBV12-4 to TRBJ1-2; the D gene is possibly TRBD1 (5 bases). V was shortened by 3 bases and J by 8 bases, with 10 bases between the two germline ends. The CDR3 consists of 12 residues. CDR3 in amino acids: CASSLEGRGYTF. The CDR3, as DNA: TGTGCCAGCAGTTTGGAGGGGCGAGGCTACACCTTC.

This sequence joins TRBV10-3 and TRBJ1-2; D call uncertain. Looked up from germline, CDR1 is ENHRY and CDR2 is SYGVKD. The CDR3 runs to 15 residues. The V gene lost 3 bases and the J gene lost 2 bases, with 13 bases spanning the gap. The CDR3 coding sequence is TGTGCCATCAGTGATATGGGAGGAAGCAACTATGGCTACACCTTC. This sequence encodes CAISDMGGSNYGYTF.

The J gene is TRBJ1-1, the V gene TRBV7-9; D call uncertain. This CDR3 is 13 amino acids long. Trimming stripped 8 bases from V and 0 bases from J, with 10 bases between. Germline-derived CDR1 and CDR2 are SEHNR and FQNEAQ (reference sequence). The DNA for the CDR3 is TGTGCCAGCGGATCGAGGGTGAACACTGAAGCTTTCTTT. Translating it yields CASGSRVNTEAFF.

This clone was detected only a few times. The chain couples TRBV6-5 to TRBJ2-2; weak D call: TRBD1 (6 bases). Germline-derived CDR1 and CDR2 are MNHEY and SVGAGI. The CDR3 has 14 amino acids. The V end was cut by 6 bases, the J end by 1 base, with 9 bases between. CDR3: CASSWGQNTGELFF. Written as DNA, the CDR3 is TGTGCCAGCAGCTGGGGACAGAACACCGGGGAGCTGTTTTTT.

The genes are TRBV19 and TRBJ1-2; D gene ambiguous. V was cut by 3 bases and J by 2 bases, with 10 bases left in between. Germline-derived CDR1 and CDR2 are LNHDA and SQIVND (reference sequence). The length of the CDR3 is 14 residues. Here the CDR3 DNA reads TGTGCCAGTAGTATGGCGGGATACAACTATGGCTACACCTTC. This translates into CASSMAGYNYGYTF.

The V and J genes are TRBV10-3 and TRBJ2-7; 9 positions agree with TRBD1. J was trimmed by 6 bases and V by 5 bases; bases with no gene match: 11. Germline lookup yields CDR1 ENHRY and CDR2 SYGVKD. CDR3 length equals 15 residues. CDR3 amino acids: CAISHPPGQGFEQYF. DNA for the CDR3: TGTGCCATCAGTCACCCCCCGGGACAGGGATTCGAGCAGTACTTC.

This chain connects TRBV7-9 to TRBJ1-1; a weak D match, TRBD1 (6 bases). CDR1 is SEHNR and CDR2 is FQNEAQ in the germline V gene (reference sequence). This CDR3 region has 15 residues. Trimming pared 4 bases from V and 6 bases from J, leaving 18 bases between. As DNA, the CDR3 is TGTGCCAGCAGCTCAAAGAAGGACAGTCCCCCTGAAGCTTTCTTT. As protein: CASSSKKDSPPEAFF.

A note on this clone: Within the sample, other DNA sequences also encode this same CDR3. J is TRBJ1-1 and V is TRBV27; possibly TRBD1 for D (5 bases). V was cut by 4 bases and J by 2 bases, with 11 bases left in between. This CDR3 has 14 residues. Germline CDR1 MNHEY, CDR2 SMNVEV (reference sequence). The CDR3 loop is CASSWGGENTEAFF. DNA for the CDR3: TGTGCCAGCAGTTGGGGGGGGGAAAACACTGAAGCTTTCTTT.

This clone was seen a single time. The V and J genes are TRBV9 and TRBJ2-5, with D perhaps TRBD2 (6 bases). The CDR3 totals 13 residues. The germline CDR1 and CDR2 sequences are SGDLS and YYNGEE. V lost 7 bases, J lost 3 bases, and 13 bases lay in between. CDR3 DNA: TGTGCCAGCCGGCGGGACCTAGAAGAGACCCAGTACTTC. Translation gives CASRRDLEETQYF. The full variable domain, its missing parts supplied by reference TRBV9 and TRBJ2-5, is DSGVTQTPKHLITATGQRVTLRCSPRSGDLSVYWYQQSLDQGLQFLIQYYNGEERAKGNILERFSAQQFPDLHSELNLSSLELGDSALYFCASRRDLEETQYFGPGTRLLVL.